These 16 T cell receptor beta chains were all obtained from the same sample, sequenced in a study of cytotoxic CD8 clonotypes in ibrutinib-treated CLL. The data were produced by immunoSEQ multiplex PCR, yet TCRdb's version contains in-frame clones alone and is incomplete. This table holds some 350,000 clones, roughly two thirds found once. The sequences come from PBMCs, collected after 36 months of ibrutinib treatment. Receptors originate from a human donor with chronic lymphocytic leukemia.

The rearrangement uses TRBV27 and TRBJ1-6; D perhaps matches TRBD1 (6 bases). V lost 5 bases and J 9 bases, leaving 14 bases between the germline ends. Germline V gene lookup returns CDR1 MNHEY and CDR2 SMNVEV (reference sequence). The CDR3 is 14 residues long. CDR3: CASSEDRRGSPLHF. The CDR3 DNA reads TGTGCCAGCAGTGAGGACAGACGTGGTTCACCCCTCCACTTT.

The chain links TRBV4-1 to TRBJ2-7, with TRBD1 identical over 7 bases. This CDR3 is 15 amino acids long. Germline V gene data show CDR1 as MGHRA and CDR2 as YSYEKL. Losses at the gene ends were 1 base for V and 7 bases for J; bases not matched to a gene: 10. This CDR3 reads CASSQAMDRSEEQYF. The CDR3, as DNA: TGCGCCAGCAGCCAAGCAATGGACAGGTCGGAAGAGCAGTACTTC.

The gene calls are TRBV7-6 and TRBJ2-1; D remains ambiguous. Trimming took off 1 base at V and 4 bases at J, with 5 bases between the two ends. CDR1 SGHVS and CDR2 FNYEAQ come from the germline V gene. The CDR3 is 13 amino acids. The CDR3 DNA reads TGTGCCAGCAGCTTAGGCCCGTACAATGAGCAGTTCTTC. Translating gives CASSLGPYNEQFF.

The chain uses TRBV2 and TRBJ2-2; D not certain. V was pared by 1 base and J by 2 bases, with 8 bases between. The CDR3 runs to 15 residues. CDR1 and CDR2 (germline): SNHLY, FYNNEI. In nucleotides, the CDR3 is TGTGCCAGCAGTGAAGAACAGCCTAACACCGGGGAGCTGTTTTTT. Its protein product is CASSEEQPNTGELFF.

The CDR3 region is CASSAQDSYEQYF. Here the CDR3 DNA reads TGTGCCAGCAGCGCGCAGGACTCCTACGAGCAGTACTTC. The chain is built from TRBV9 and TRBJ2-7, with D uncertain. Per germline, CDR1 SGDLS and CDR2 YYNGEE. V lost 3 bases and J 0 bases, leaving 7 bases between the germline ends. The CDR3 spans 13 residues.

In its sample, this clone was seen a few times. V gene TRBV4-3 combines with J gene TRBJ2-3, with 7 positions matching TRBD2. This CDR3 is built from 17 residues. Trimming at V came to 0 bases and at J to 2 bases, leaving 8 bases not matched to a gene. The germline V gene has CDR1 LGHNA and CDR2 YSLEER. The CDR3 bases are TGCGCCAGCAGCCAAGATCGGGCTAGCGGCTTCACAGATACGCAGTATTTT. Protein: CASSQDRASGFTDTQYF.

V is TRBV10-3 and J is TRBJ2-7; D ambiguous. The CDR3 consists of 15 residues. The V and J ends lost 0 bases and 1 base respectively, with 10 bases between them. Germline CDR1 and CDR2: ENHRY and SYGVKD. The CDR3 here is CAISESRTLSYEQYF. CDR3 coding DNA: TGTGCCATCAGTGAGTCTAGAACACTTTCCTACGAGCAGTACTTC.

This clone was seen only a few times. The rearrangement uses TRBV9 and TRBJ2-7; TRBD2 is a possible D gene (5 bases). Trimming took 2 bases from V and 6 from J, leaving 15 bases between them. The CDR3 runs to 14 residues. Per the germline V gene, CDR1 is SGDLS and CDR2 is YYNGEE. This CDR3 is CASSVQSVRGEQYF. DNA for the CDR3: TGTGCCAGCAGCGTTCAGTCGGTCCGGGGCGAGCAGTACTTC.

The gene calls are TRBV18 and TRBJ2-1, with TRBD1 matching over 9 bases. The J segment lost 6 bases and the V segment lost 5 bases, leaving 2 bases of the junction unmatched. The CDR3 extends over 13 amino acids. Germline-derived CDR1 and CDR2 are KGHSH and LQKENI. CDR3 sequence: CASSKTGGNEQFF. The DNA for the CDR3 is TGTGCCAGCTCAAAGACAGGGGGCAATGAGCAGTTCTTC.

The chain uses TRBV27 and TRBJ1-1; D uncertain. The CDR3 spans 11 residues. Trimming shortened V by 10 bases and J by 6 bases, and 12 bases separated the two germline ends. The germline V gene has CDR1 MNHEY and CDR2 SMNVEV (reference sequence). Here the CDR3 reads CATSRNAEAFF. The CDR3 DNA reads as TGTGCCACCAGCCGAAACGCTGAAGCTTTCTTT.

The rearrangement uses TRBV10-3 and TRBJ1-1; D unclear. This CDR3 comprises 16 residues. Germline CDR1 and CDR2: ENHRY and SYGVKD. Between the trimmed V and J ends, which lost 0 bases and 3 bases, there was a span of 14 bases. The DNA for the CDR3 is TGTGCCATCAGTGAGTCGAAGGACTTTTCGGACACTGAAGCTTTCTTT. This gives the protein CAISESKDFSDTEAFF.

The chain is built from TRBV6-1 and TRBJ2-2, with TRBD2 matching 15 bases. Trimming cost V 4 bases and J 7 bases; bases outside gene matches: 4. Per the germline V gene, CDR1 is MNHNS and CDR2 is SASEGT. This CDR3 region has 16 residues. CDR3 sequence: CASSGTSGGALGELFF. CDR3 DNA sequence: TGTGCCAGCAGTGGGACTAGCGGGGGGGCCCTCGGGGAGCTGTTTTTT.

The genes are TRBV7-2 and TRBJ2-1; D may be TRBD1 (5 bases). The CDR3 consists of 13 residues. Germline V gives CDR1 SGHTA, CDR2 FQGNSA. Trimming took 5 bases from V and 9 from J, leaving 14 bases between them. The CDR3 protein is CASSPAHQGEQFF. CDR3 nucleotide sequence: TGTGCCAGCAGCCCTGCCCATCAGGGTGAGCAGTTCTTC.

The rearrangement uses TRBV11-2 and TRBJ2-6; no clear D gene. Looked up from germline, CDR1 is SGHAT and CDR2 is FQNNGV. V was shortened by 5 bases and J by 5 bases, with 7 bases between the two germline ends. This CDR3 comprises 13 residues. CDR3 sequence reads: CASSPRWANVLTF. DNA for the CDR3: TGTGCCAGCAGCCCTCGATGGGCCAACGTCCTGACTTTC.

The rearrangement uses TRBV25-1 and TRBJ2-1, with 9 bases matching TRBD2. The CDR3 extends over 14 amino acids. V trimming: 7 bases; J trimming: 5 bases; junction bases outside the gene matches: 6. Germline-derived CDR1 and CDR2 are MGHDK and SYGVNS. The chain's CDR3 is CASKPAGGDNEQFF. The CDR3 coding sequence is TGTGCCAGCAAACCAGCGGGAGGCGACAATGAGCAGTTCTTC.

In this sample, this clone turned up a few times. The chain couples TRBV6-5 to TRBJ2-2; a weak D match, TRBD1 (6 bases). This CDR3 is built from 14 residues. Trimming shortened V by 2 bases and J by 4 bases, and 8 bases separated the two germline ends. Per germline, CDR1 MNHEY and CDR2 SVGAGI. The CDR3 coding sequence is TGTGCCAGCAGTTACATAGGGGGCACCGGGGAGCTGTTTTTT. Protein product: CASSYIGGTGELFF.